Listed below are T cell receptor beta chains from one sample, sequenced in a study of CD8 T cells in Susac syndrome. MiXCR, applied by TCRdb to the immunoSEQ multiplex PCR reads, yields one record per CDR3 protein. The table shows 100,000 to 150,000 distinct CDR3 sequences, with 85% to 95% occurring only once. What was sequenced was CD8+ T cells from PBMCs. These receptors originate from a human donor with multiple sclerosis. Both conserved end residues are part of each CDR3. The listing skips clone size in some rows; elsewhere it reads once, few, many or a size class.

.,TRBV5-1,CASSPGDRGSNQPQHF
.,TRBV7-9,CASSPYRVGETQYF
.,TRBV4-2,CASSPSEGAYATQYF
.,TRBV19,CASTGGGTEAFF
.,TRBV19,CASSIGRGDYGYTF
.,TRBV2,CASWQGTSSYNEQFF
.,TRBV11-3,CASSLVPSTNEQFF
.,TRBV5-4,CASSEAYNEQFF
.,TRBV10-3,CAISESHRGVNYGYTF
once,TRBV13,CASSSGLPPDTQYF
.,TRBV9,CASSETTGEATNEKLFF
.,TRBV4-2,CASSPGWDTEAFF
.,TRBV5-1,CASSPGVEAFF
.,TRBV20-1,CSAARWLAERAFNEQFF
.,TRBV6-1,CASSVHSNQPQHF
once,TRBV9,CASSPGGGPSGNTIYF
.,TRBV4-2,CASSREIRDSYGYTF
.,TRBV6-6,CASTSFGGGRGREQYF
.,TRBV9,CASSVDRDQETQYF
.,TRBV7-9,CASSFLAGEQFF
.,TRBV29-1,CSVRQGTDTQYF
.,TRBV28,CASITGTSYEQYF
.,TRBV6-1,CASSLRAPDSEKLFF
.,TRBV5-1,CASSLGQGGKNIQYF
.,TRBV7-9,CASSLARQGSNEQFF
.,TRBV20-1,CSARDSRCLAGAKNQPQHF
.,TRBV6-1,CASSERPRAGLSYTRGFGNQPQHF
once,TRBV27,CASSLRVTNTGELFF
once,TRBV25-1,CASSARGTEGTEAFF
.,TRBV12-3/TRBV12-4,CASSLAANGYTF
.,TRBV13,CASSSTVNTEAFF
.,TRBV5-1,CASSAGTARMGAFF
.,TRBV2,CASSEWTGAKGNTIYF
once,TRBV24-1,CATSDSGLGPYGYTF
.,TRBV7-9,CASSLDGDSPYEQYF
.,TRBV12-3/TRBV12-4,CASSLNSGEAFF
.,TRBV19,CASKSGSSYEQYF
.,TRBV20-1,CSAPGTERYYEQYF
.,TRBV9,CASSVGGSLNEQFF
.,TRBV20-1,CSAKSWQRGGELFF
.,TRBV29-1,CSVSGLAGPGGTDTQYF
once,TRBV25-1,CASSGGGISYEQYF
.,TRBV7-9,CASSMTSGTAHEAFF
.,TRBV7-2,CASSFYSVRSSYEQYF
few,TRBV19,CASSVQGKVTYEQYF
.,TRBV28,CAIRTGNQPQHF
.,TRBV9,CASSAWTDDYEQYF
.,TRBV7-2,CASSFPGTGVRETQYF
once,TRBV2,CASETYREGPDTQYF
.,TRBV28,CASSPQPPDRGHGNTIYF
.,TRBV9,CASSVGTTDEKLFF